This T cell receptor beta chain comes out of a study of blood T cells in healthy people across ages. A second 7 to 11 cycle PCR used barcoded and J-beta primers. TCRdb reprocessed the 5' RACE reads with MiXCR, giving one entry per CDR3 protein. The sample lists some 670,000 distinct CDR3 sequences; more than 45% were seen once. The CDR3 is 16 residues long. In germline, CDR1 is MNHNS, CDR2 SASEGT. The V segment lost 7 bases and the J segment 0 bases; nucleotides outside the gene matches: 10. Sample: blood. V is TRBV6-1 and J is TRBJ2-3; 7 bases are shared with TRBD2. The receptor's source is a woman of 80 years or more in good health. The CDR3 bases are TGTGCCAGCAACAGAAAGGCTAGCGGAAGCACAGATACGCAGTATTTT. Translation gives CASNRKASGSTDTQYF.